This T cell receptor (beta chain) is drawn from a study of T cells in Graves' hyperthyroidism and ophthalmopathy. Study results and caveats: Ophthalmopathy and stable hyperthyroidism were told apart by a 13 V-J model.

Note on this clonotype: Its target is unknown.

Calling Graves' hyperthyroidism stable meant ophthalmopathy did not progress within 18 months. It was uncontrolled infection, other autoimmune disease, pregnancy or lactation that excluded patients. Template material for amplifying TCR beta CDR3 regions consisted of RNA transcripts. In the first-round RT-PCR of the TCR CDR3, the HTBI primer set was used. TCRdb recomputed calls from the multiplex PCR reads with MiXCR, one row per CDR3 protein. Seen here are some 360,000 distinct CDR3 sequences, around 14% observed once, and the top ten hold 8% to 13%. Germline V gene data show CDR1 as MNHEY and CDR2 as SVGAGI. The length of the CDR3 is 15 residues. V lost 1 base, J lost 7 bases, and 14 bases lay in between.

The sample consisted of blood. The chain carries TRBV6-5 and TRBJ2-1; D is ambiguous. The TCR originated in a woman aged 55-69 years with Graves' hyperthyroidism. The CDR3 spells CASSYLTETENEQFF. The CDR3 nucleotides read TGTGCCAGCAGTTACTTGACGGAAACAGAAAATGAGCAGTTCTTC.